This T cell receptor beta chain was documented in a study of cytomegalovirus exposure and HLA in healthy donors. CDR3 length equals 15 residues. CDR1 is SNHLY, CDR2 FYNNEI, per germline. Trimming took 4 bases from V and 5 from J; bases not matched to a gene: 7. The PCR employed 60 Vbeta primers together with 13 Jbeta primers. Sequenced by immunoSEQ multiplex PCR; TCRdb stores in-frame clones only, minus some. The sample contains about 160,000 clones, roughly 70% of which appear only once. The V and J genes are TRBV2 and TRBJ2-5; 10 nucleotides line up with TRBD1. This receptor was taken from a woman in her 50s in good health and CMV-seropositive. Sequences were obtained from PBMCs. As DNA, the CDR3 is TGTGCCAGCAGTGTCCGGACAGGGGGAGTGGAGACCCAGTACTTC. Protein product: CASSVRTGGVETQYF.